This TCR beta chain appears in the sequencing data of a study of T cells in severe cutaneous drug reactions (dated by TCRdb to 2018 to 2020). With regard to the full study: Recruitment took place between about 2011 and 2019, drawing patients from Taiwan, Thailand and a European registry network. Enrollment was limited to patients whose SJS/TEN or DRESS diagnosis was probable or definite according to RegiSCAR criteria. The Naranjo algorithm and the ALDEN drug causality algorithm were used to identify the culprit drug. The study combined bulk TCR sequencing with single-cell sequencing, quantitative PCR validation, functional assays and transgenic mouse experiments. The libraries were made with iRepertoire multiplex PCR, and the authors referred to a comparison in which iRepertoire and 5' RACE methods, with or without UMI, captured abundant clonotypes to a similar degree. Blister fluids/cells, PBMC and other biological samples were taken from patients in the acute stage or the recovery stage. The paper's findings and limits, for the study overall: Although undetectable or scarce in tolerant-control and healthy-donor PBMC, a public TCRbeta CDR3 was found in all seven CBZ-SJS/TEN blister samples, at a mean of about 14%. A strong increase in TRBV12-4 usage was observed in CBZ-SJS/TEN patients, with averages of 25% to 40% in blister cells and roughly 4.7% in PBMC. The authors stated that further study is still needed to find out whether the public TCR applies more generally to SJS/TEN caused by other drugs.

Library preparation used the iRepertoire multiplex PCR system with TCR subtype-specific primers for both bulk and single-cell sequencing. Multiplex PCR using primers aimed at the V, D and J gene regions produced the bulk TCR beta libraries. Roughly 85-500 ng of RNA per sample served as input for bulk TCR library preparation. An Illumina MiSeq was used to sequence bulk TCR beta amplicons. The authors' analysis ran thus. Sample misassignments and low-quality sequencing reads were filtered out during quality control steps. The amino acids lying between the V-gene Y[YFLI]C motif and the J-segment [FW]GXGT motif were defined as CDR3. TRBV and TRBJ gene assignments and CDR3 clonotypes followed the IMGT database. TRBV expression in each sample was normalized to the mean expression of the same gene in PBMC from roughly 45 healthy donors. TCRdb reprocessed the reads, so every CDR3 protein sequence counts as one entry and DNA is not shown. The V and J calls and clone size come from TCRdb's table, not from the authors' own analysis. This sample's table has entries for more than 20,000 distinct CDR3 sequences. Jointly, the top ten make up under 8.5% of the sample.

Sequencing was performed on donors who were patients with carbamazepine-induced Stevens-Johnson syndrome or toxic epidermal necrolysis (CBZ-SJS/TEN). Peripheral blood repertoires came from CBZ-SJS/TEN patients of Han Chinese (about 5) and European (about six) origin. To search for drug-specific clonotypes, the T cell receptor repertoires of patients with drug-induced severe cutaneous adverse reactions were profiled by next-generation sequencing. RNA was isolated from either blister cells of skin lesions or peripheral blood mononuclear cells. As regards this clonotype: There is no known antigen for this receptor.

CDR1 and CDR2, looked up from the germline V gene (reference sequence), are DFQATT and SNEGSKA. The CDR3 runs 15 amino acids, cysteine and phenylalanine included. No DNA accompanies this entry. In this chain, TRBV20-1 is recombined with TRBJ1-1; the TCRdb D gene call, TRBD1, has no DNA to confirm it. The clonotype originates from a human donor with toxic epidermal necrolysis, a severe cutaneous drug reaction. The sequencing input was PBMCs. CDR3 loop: CSARDEEGGMAEAFF.